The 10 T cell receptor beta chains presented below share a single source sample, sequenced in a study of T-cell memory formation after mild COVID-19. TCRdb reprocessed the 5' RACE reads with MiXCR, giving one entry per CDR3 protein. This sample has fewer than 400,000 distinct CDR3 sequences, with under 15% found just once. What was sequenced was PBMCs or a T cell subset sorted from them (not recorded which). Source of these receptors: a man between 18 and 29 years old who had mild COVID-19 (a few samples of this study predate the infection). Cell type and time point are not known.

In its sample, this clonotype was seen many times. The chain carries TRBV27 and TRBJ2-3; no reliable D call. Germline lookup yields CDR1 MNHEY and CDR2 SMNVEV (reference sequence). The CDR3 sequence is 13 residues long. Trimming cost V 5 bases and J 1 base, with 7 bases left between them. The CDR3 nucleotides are TGTGCCAGCAGTGTCCCAGGCACAGATACGCAGTATTTT. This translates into CASSVPGTDTQYF.

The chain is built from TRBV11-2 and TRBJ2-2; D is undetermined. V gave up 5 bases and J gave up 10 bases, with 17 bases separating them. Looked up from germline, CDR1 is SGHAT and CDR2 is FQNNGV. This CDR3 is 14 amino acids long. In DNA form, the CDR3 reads TGTGCCAGCAGCCCTCGAATGAGCCAGGTGGAGCTGTTTTTT. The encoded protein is CASSPRMSQVELFF. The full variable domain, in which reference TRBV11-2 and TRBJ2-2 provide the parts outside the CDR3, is EAGVAQSPRYKIIEKRQSVAFWCNPISGHATLYWYQQILGQGPKLLIQFQNNGVVDDSQLPKDRFSAERLKGVDSTLKIQPAKLEDSAVYLCASSPRMSQVELFFGEGSRLTVL.

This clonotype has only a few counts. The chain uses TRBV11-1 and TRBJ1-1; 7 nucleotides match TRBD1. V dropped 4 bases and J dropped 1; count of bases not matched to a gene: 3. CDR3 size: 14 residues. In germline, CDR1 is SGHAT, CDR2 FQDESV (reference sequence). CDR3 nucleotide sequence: TGTGCCAGCAGCTCCGGGACAGCGAACACTGAAGCTTTCTTT. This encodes CASSSGTANTEAFF.

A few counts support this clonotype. This CDR3 reads CSASRGLGQVGRDTQYF. The CDR3 nucleotides read TGCAGTGCTAGTCGCGGACTAGGACAAGTGGGAAGGGATACGCAGTATTTT. The chain has TRBV20-1 and TRBJ2-3, with 7 bases fitting TRBD2. The junction had 18 bases not matched to a gene; V was cut back by 3 bases and J by 6 bases. Germline assignment: CDR1 DFQATT and CDR2 SNEGSKA (reference sequence). The CDR3 has 17 amino acids.

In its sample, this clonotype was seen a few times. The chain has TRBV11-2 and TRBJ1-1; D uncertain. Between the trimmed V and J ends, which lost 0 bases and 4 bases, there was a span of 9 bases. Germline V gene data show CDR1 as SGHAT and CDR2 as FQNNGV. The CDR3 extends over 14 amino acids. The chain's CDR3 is CASSLDQDGTEAFF. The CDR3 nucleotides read TGTGCCAGCAGCTTAGATCAAGACGGCACTGAAGCTTTCTTT.

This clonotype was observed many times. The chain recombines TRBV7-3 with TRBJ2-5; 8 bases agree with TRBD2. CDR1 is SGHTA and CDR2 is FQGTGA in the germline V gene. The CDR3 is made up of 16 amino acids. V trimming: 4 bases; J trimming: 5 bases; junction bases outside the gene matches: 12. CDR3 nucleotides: TGTGCCAGCAGCTCCTTCTACGGGGGGGGCTCTGAGACCCAGTACTTC. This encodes CASSSFYGGGSETQYF.

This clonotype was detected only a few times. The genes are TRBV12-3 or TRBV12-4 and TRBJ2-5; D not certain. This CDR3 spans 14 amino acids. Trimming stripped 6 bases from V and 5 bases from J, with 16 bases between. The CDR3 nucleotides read TGTGCCAGCAGCTTCGGAGCTGTCGGGGAGACCCAGTACTTC. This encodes CASSFGAVGETQYF.

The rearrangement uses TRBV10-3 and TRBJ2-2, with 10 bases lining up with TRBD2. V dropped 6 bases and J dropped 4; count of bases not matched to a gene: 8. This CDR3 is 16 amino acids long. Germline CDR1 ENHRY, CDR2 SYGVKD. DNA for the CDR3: TGTGCCATCAGCGGCGGAGCGGGGGGGCCCACCGGGGAGCTGTTTTTT. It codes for CAISGGAGGPTGELFF.

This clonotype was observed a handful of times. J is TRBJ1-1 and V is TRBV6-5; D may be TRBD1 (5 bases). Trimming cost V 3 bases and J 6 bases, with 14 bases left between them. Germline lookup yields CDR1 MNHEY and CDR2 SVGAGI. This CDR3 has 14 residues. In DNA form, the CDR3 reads TGTGCCAGCAGTTATCTTCGGGGCGTCGCTGAAGCTTTCTTT. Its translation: CASSYLRGVAEAFF.

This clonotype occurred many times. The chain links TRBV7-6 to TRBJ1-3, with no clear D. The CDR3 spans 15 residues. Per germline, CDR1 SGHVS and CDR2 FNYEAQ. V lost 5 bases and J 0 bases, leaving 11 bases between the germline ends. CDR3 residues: CASSPGGSSGNTIYF. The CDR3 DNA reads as TGTGCCAGCAGCCCCGGTGGGAGCTCTGGAAACACCATATATTTT.